The clone carrying this T cell receptor beta chain showed up many times. Its antigen remains unidentified. Trimming stripped 2 bases from V and 5 bases from J, with 6 bases between. Germline loops: CDR1 SEHNR, CDR2 FQNEAQ (reference sequence). The CDR3 consists of 12 residues. The sample is drawn from a study of CD8 T cells in ankylosing spondylitis. Study-wide results and limits: A TCR beta motif made of about 8 highly homologous variants seemed typical of ankylosing spondylitis blood. Before this, some motif variants had been reported in reactive arthritis synovial fluid and blood. Enrichment of disease-linked clones was reportedly significant in matched ankylosing spondylitis synovial fluid.

Making use of molecular barcodes, quantitative 5'-RACE generated TCR beta libraries. TCRdb recomputed calls from the 5' RACE reads with MiXCR, one row per CDR3 protein. Of 200,000 to 300,000 distinct CDR3 sequences listed, about 10% are singletons. Sequenced input: blood, either unsorted or a sorted T cell fraction (not recorded which). The receptor's source is a male donor with ankylosing spondylitis or in good health (not recorded which). This chain connects TRBV7-9 to TRBJ1-2; D call uncertain. In nucleotides, the CDR3 is TGTGCCAGCAGCTTACCCACATATGGCTACACCTTC. It codes for CASSLPTYGYTF.